The text below deals with one T cell receptor (beta chain). This specimen belongs to a study of blood T cell repertoires in COVID-19. Study at large: Material from acute and convalescent COVID-19 was sourced from the United States, Italy and Spain. From T cells, B-cell-depleted T cells, or PBMCs came the material, which was cDNA or gDNA.

Under the authors' procedure: Amplification with reference gene primers provided the estimates of nucleated cell counts. The table came from immunoSEQ multiplex PCR; TCRdb's copy has only in-frame clones and leaves some out. Clonal size and the V and J genes are those of that table, whereas D and trimming came from the DNA. The data show almost 400,000 clones, over 75% seen once. Seattle participants joined during active infection and were tracked over time. The CDR3 covers 13 residues. The J segment lost 5 bases and the V segment lost 4 bases, leaving 3 bases of the junction unmatched. Germline CDR1 and CDR2: MDHEN and SYDVKM.

Sequences were obtained from peripheral blood. V gene TRBV28 combines with J gene TRBJ1-1; 8 bases agree with TRBD1. The TCR sequence derives from a woman between 55 and 75 years old with COVID-19, enrolled during active disease. The CDR3 spells CASSSGGGTEAFF. In nucleotides, the CDR3 is TGTGCCAGCAGTTCAGGGGGCGGGACTGAAGCTTTCTTT.